This T cell receptor (beta chain) was identified during a study of monozygotic twins with inflammatory bowel disease. This CDR3 is 15 amino acids long. Germline V CDR1 and CDR2: SGHRS, YFSETQ. TCRdb re-analyzed the 5' RACE reads; it lists each CDR3 protein once, without DNA. This table holds tens of thousands of distinct CDR3 sequences. The J gene is TRBJ2-3, the V gene TRBV5-1; TCRdb indicates TRBD2, and absent DNA this call remains unverified. Sequenced material: blood. The TCR sequence derives from a human donor with ulcerative colitis or Crohn's disease, or a healthy co-twin of an affected twin (not recorded which). The CDR3 is CASSPGRRGTDTQYF.